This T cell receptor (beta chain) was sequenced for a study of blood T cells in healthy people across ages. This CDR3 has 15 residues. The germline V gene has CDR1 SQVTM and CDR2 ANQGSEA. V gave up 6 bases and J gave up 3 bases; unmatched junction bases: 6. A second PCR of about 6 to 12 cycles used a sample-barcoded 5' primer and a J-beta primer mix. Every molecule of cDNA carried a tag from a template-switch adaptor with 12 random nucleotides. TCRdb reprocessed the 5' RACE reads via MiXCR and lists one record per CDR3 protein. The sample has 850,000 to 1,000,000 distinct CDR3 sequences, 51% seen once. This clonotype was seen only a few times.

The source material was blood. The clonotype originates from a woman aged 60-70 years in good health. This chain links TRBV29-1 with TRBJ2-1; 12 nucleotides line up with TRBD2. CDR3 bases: TGCAGCGTCGGACTAGCGGGGATCCTCTACAATGAGCAGTTCTTC. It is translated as CSVGLAGILYNEQFF.